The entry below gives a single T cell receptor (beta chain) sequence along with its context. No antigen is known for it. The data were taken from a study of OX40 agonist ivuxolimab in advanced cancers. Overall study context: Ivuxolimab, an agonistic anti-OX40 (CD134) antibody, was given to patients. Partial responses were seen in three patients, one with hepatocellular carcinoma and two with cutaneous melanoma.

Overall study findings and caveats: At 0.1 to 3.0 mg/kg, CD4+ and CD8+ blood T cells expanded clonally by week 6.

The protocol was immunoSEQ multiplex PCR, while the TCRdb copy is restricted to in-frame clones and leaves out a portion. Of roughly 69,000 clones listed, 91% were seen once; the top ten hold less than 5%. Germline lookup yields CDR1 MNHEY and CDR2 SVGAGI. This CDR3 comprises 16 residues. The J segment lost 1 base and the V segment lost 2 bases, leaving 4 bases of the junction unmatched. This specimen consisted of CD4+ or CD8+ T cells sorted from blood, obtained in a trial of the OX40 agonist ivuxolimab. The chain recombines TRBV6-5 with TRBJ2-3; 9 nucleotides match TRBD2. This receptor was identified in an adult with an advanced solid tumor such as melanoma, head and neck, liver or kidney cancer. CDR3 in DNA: TGTGCCAGCAGTTACGCTAGCGGGGCCGGCACAGATACGCAGTATTTT. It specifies CASSYASGAGTDTQYF.